Listed below are T cell receptor beta chains from one sample, sequenced in a study of regulatory T cells in long-lasting Graves disease. TCRdb reprocessed the multiplex PCR reads with MiXCR, giving one entry per CDR3 protein. The sample shows about 660,000 distinct CDR3 sequences, 25% to 35% of them seen only once. Sequenced material: peripheral blood mononuclear cells (PBMCs), taken when the disease was refractory, from a patient treated with antithyroid drugs. The receptors shown here come from a female donor with Graves disease. Both conserved end residues are part of each CDR3. A D gene is named only where the DNA matches it firmly. Only part of the rows carry a size: once, few, many, or a class if the clone is expanded.

J,V,D,size,DNA,CDR3
TRBJ1-5,TRBV28,NA,few,TGTGCCAGCAGGCAACAGGGAAACAATCAGCCCCAGCATTTT,CASRQQGNNQPQHF
TRBJ1-1,TRBV6-1,NA,NA,TGTGCCAGCAGTGATCCAGGCTGGGGGCGGAACACTGAAGCTTTCTTT,CASSDPGWGRNTEAFF
TRBJ2-1,TRBV7-9,TRBD2,NA,TGTGCCAGCCAAATAAGCGGGAGCCACAATGAGCAGTTCTTC,CASQISGSHNEQFF
TRBJ2-1,TRBV6-1,TRBD2,NA,TGTGCCAGCAGTGAATTTTTTGAGGGAGGGTACAATGAGCAGTTCTTC,CASSEFFEGGYNEQFF
TRBJ2-7,TRBV6-5,TRBD2,NA,TGTGCCAGCAGTTACTCGAAACTAGCGGGAGTGGTTTACGAGCAGTACTTC,CASSYSKLAGVVYEQYF
TRBJ1-2,TRBV6-5,NA,NA,TGTGCCAGCAGTTCTGCTATAGAGATAGTGGGCTACACCTTC,CASSSAIEIVGYTF
TRBJ2-7,TRBV6-5,NA,few,TGTGCCAGCAGTTACCGTCGGACGGGGATCGAGCAGTACTTC,CASSYRRTGIEQYF
TRBJ1-2,TRBV5-8,NA,NA,TGTGCCAGCAGCTTAATTGGCTACACCTTC,CASSLIGYTF
TRBJ1-5,TRBV7-2,TRBD1,few,TGTGCCAGCAGCTACACAGGGGGCACGGGTCAGCCCCAGCATTTT,CASSYTGGTGQPQHF
TRBJ1-4,TRBV29-1,NA,NA,TGCAGCGTCGACAAGGGGGGTGAAAAACTGTTTTTT,CSVDKGGEKLFF
TRBJ1-1,TRBV28,NA,NA,TGTGCCAGCGGGGAGACAGATACGAACACTGAAGCTCTCTTT,CASGETDTNTEALF
TRBJ1-1,TRBV20-1,NA,NA,TGCAGTGCCCCGATCAGGGGCTCCTTTGGGAACACTGAAGCTTTCTTT,CSAPIRGSFGNTEAFF
TRBJ2-5,TRBV9,NA,NA,TGTGCCAGCAGCGTAGTCAAACGGGGGCAAGAGACCCAGTACTTC,CASSVVKRGQETQYF
TRBJ1-3,TRBV20-1,NA,NA,TGCAGTGCTGCCCTCGGCCGGGTAAGCTCTGGAAACACCATATATTTT,CSAALGRVSSGNTIYF
TRBJ2-2,TRBV7-9,NA,NA,TGTGCCAGCAGCCCTCCGCCGGGAGCCCATCAGGGCGGGGAGCTGTTTTTT,CASSPPPGAHQGGELFF
TRBJ2-1,TRBV11-2,NA,NA,TGTGCCAGCAGTAAGCTGGGAGAACAGAATGAGCAGTTCTTC,CASSKLGEQNEQFF